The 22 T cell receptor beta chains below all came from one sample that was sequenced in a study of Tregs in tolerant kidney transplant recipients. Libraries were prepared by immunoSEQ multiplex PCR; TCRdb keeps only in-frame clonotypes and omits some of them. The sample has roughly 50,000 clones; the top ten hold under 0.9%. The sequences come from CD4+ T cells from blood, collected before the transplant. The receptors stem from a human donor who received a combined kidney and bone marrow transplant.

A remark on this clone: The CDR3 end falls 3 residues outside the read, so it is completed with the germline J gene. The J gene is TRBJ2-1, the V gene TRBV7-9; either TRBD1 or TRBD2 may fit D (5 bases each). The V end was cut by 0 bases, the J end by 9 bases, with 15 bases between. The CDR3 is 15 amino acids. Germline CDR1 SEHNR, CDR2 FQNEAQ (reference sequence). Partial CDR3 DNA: TGTGCCAGCAGCTTAGCGTTATTATCAGGGAGTGAG. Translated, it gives CASSLALLSGSE. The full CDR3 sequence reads CASSLALLSGSEQFF.

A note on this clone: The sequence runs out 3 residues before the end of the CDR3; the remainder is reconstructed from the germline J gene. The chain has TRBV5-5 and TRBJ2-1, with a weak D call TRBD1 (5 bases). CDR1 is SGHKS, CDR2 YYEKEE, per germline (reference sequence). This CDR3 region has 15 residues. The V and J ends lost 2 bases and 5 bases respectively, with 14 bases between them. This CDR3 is CASSFGQGVDNEQFF. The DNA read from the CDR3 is TGTGCCAGCAGCTTCGGGCAGGGTGTAGACAATGAG.

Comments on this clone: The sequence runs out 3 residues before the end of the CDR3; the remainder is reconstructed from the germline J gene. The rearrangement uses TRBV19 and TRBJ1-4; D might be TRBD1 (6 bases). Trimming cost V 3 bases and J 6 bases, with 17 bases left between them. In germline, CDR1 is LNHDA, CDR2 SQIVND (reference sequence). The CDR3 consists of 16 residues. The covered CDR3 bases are TGTGCCAGTAGTATGGCCCGGGGGGGGCGCGATGAAAAA. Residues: CASSMARGGRDEK. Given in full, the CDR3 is CASSMARGGRDEKLFF. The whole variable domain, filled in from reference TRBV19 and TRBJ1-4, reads DGGITQSPKYLFRKEGQNVTLSCEQNLNHDAMYWYRQDPGQGLRLIYYSQIVNDFQKGDIAEGYSVSREKKESFPLTVTSAQKNPTAFYLCASSMARGGRDEKLFFGSGTQLSVL.

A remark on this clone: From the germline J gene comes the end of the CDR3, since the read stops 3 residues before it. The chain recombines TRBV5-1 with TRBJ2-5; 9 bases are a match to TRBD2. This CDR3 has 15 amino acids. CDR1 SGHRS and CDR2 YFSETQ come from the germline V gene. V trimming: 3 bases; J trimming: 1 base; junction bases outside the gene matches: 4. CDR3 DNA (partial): TGCGCCAGCAGCTCCGGGACTAGCAGCCAAGAGACC. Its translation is CASSSGTSSQET. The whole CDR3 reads CASSSGTSSQETQYF.

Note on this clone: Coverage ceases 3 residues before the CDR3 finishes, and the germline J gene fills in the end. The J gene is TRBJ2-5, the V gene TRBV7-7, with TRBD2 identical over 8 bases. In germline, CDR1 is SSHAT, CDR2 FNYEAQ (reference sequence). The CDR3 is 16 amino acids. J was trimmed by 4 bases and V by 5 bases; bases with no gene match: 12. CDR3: CASSRSRGGRTETQYF. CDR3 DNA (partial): TGTGCCAGCAGCCGATCCAGGGGCGGGAGGACAGAGACC.

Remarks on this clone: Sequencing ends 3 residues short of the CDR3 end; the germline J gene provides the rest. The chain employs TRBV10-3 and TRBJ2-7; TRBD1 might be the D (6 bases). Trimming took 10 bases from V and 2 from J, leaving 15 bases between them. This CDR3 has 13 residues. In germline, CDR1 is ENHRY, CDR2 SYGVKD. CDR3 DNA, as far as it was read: TGTGCCACTACTGGGCAGGGGACCTACGAG. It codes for CATTGQGTYE. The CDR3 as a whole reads CATTGQGTYEQYF.

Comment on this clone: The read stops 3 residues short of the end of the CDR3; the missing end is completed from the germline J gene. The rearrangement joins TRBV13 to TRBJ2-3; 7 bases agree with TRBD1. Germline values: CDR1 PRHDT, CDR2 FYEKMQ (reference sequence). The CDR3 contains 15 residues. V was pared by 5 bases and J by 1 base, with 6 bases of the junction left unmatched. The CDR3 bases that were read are TGTGCCAGCAGCGTTGGAACAGGGGGCACAGATACG. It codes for CASSVGTGGTDT. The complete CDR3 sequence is CASSVGTGGTDTQYF.

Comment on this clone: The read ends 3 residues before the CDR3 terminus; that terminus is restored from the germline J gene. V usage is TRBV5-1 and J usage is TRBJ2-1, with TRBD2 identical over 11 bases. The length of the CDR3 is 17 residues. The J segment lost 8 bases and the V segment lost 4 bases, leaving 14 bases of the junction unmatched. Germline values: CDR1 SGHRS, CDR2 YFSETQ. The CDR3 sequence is CASSRPSGTSGRDEQFF. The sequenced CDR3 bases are TGCGCCAGCAGCAGGCCCAGCGGGACTAGCGGTAGGGATGAG.

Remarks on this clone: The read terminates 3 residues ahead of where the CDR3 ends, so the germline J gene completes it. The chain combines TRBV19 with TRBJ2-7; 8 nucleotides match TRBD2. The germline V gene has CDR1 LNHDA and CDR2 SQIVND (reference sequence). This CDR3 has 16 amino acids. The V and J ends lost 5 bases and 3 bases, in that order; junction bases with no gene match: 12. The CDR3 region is CASSDPSQRGIYEQYF. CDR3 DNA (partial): TGTGCCAGTAGTGACCCGAGCCAGCGGGGGATCTACGAG.

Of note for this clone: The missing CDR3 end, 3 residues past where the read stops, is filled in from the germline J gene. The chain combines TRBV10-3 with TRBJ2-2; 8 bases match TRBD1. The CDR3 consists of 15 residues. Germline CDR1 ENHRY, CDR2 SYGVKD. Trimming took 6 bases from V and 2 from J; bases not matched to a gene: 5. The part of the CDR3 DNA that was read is TGTGCCATCAGGGAGGACAGGGATAACACCGGGGAG. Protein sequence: CAIREDRDNTGE. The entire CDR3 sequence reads CAIREDRDNTGELFF.

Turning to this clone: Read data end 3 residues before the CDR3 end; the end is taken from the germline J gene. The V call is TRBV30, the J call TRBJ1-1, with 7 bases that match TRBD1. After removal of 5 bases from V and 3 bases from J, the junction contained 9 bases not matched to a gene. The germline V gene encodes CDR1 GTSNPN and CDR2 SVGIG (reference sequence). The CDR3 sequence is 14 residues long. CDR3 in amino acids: CAWGGRRGHTEAFF. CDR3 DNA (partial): TGTGCCTGGGGTGGGCGGAGGGGGCACACTGAA.

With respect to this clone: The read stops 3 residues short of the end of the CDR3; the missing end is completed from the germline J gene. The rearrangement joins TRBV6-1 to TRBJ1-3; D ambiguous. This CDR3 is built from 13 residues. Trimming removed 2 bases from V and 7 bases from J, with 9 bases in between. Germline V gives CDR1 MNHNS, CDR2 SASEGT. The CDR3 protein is CASSERLANTIYF. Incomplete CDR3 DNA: TGTGCCAGCAGTGAACGCTTAGCGAACACC.

The sequenced CDR3 bases are TGTGCCAGCAGCCCACAGGCCTTGGGGGAA. Protein sequence: CASSPQALGE. The whole CDR3 region reads CASSPQALGEAFF. The genes are TRBV7-7 and TRBJ1-1; TRBD1 might be the D (5 bases). Coverage ceases 3 residues before the CDR3 finishes, and the germline J gene fills in the end. Germline-derived CDR1 and CDR2 are SSHAT and FNYEAQ (reference sequence). CDR3 size: 13 residues.

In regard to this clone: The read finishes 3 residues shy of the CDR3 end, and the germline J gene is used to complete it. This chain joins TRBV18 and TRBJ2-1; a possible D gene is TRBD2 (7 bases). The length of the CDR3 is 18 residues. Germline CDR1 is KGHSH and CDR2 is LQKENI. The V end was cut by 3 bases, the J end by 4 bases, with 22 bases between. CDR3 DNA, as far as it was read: TGTGCCAGCTCACCCAGGGGCGGGAGTGGTTGGCAATACAATGAG. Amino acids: CASSPRGGSGWQYNE. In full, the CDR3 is CASSPRGGSGWQYNEQFF.

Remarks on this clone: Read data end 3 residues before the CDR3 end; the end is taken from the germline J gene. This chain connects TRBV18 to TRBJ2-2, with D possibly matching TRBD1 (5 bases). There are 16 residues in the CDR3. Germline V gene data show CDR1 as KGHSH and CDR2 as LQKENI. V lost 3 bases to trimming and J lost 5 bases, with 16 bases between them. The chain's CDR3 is CASSPQTARDTGELFF. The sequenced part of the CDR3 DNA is TGTGCCAGCTCACCGCAGACAGCCCGTGATACCGGGGAG.

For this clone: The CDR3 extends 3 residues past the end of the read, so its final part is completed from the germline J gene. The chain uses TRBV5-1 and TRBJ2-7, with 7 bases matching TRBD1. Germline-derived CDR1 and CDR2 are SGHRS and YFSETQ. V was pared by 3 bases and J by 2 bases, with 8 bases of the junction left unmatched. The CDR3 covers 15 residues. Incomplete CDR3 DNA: TGCGCCAGCAGCTCCCTTTCGACAGGGACCTACGAG. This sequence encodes CASSSLSTGTYE. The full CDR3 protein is CASSSLSTGTYEQYF.

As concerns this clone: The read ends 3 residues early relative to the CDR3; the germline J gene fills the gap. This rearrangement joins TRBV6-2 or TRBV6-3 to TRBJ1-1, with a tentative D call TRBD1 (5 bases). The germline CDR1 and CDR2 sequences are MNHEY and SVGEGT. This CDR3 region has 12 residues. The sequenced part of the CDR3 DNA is TGTGCCAGCAGTTACGGGGGGGTTGCA. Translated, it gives CASSYGGVA. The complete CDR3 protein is CASSYGGVAAFF.

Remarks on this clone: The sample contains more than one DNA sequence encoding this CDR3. The part of the CDR3 DNA that was read is TGTGCCAGCAGCTTTGGCGGGGGATATGGC. Its protein is CASSFGGGYG. The whole CDR3 sequence reads CASSFGGGYGYTF. The chain combines TRBV7-2 with TRBJ1-2; D possibly corresponds to TRBD1 (5 bases). The read is 3 residues too short to cover the CDR3 end, so that end is filled in from the germline J gene. This CDR3 is 13 amino acids long. Trimming took off 3 bases at V and 5 bases at J, with 10 bases between the two ends. Germline V CDR1 and CDR2: SGHTA, FQGNSA. The variable domain in full, completed from reference TRBV7-2 and TRBJ1-2, reads GAGVSQSPSNKVTEKGKDVELRCDPISGHTALYWYRQSLGQGLEFLIYFQGNSAPDKSGLPSDRFSAERTGGSVSTLTIQRTQQEDSAVYLCASSFGGGYGYTFGSGTRLTVV.

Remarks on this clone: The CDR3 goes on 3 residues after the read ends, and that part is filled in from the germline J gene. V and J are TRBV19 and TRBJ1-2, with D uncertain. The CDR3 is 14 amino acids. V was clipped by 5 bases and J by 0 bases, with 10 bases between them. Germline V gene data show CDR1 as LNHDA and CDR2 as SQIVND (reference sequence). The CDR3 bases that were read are TGTGCCAGTAGTGCGACTATAGCTAACTATGGC. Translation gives CASSATIANYG. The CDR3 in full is CASSATIANYGYTF.

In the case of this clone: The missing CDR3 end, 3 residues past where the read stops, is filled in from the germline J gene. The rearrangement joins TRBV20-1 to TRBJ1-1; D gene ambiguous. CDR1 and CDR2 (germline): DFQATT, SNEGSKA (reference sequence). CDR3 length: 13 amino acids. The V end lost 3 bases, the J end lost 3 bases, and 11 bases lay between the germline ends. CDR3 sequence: CSARVQLDTEAFF. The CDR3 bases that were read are TGCAGTGCTAGGGTACAATTGGACACTGAA.

CDR3: CASSITRQGWGSPLHF. Incomplete CDR3 DNA: TGTGCCAGTAGTATAACACGACAGGGGTGGGGTTCACCC. This sequence joins TRBV19 and TRBJ1-6; 8 bases are a match to TRBD1. The CDR3 goes on 3 residues after the read ends, and that part is filled in from the germline J gene. With 2 bases clipped from V and 9 bases from J, the junction kept 9 bases outside the gene matches. The CDR3 contains 16 residues. Germline V gene lookup returns CDR1 LNHDA and CDR2 SQIVND (reference sequence). Full variable domain (remainder filled in from reference TRBV19 and TRBJ1-6): DGGITQSPKYLFRKEGQNVTLSCEQNLNHDAMYWYRQDPGQGLRLIYYSQIVNDFQKGDIAEGYSVSREKKESFPLTVTSAQKNPTAFYLCASSITRQGWGSPLHFGNGTRLTVT.

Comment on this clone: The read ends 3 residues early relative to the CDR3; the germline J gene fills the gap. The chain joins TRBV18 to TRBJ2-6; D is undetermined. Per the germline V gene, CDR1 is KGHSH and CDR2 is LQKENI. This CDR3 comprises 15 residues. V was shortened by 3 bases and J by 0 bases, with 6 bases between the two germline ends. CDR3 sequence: CASSPQDSGANVLTF. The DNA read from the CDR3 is TGTGCCAGCTCACCGCAGGACTCTGGGGCCAACGTC.